These 2 T cell receptor beta chains came from one sample sequenced in a study of blood T cells in healthy people across ages. Through a sample-barcoded 5' primer and a J-beta primer mix, a second PCR was run for about 6 to 11 cycles. TCRdb reprocessed the 5' RACE reads with MiXCR, giving one entry per CDR3 protein. The sample holds some 1.7 million distinct CDR3 sequences, 28% seen once. The sample was blood. The receptors originated from a woman aged 30 to 39 in good health.

Concerning this clonotype: Sequence at one end of the junction differs from germline and may be a read error. The chain employs TRBV7-7 and TRBJ2-5; 8 bases match TRBD1. The CDR3 totals 15 residues. Germline V CDR1 and CDR2: SSHAT, FNYEAQ (reference sequence). Here the CDR3 DNA reads TGTGCCAGCTGCTTGAACAGGGGGAAACAAGAGACCCAGTACTTC. As protein: CASCLNRGKQETQYF.

The chain recombines TRBV15 with TRBJ1-1, with D uncertain. The CDR3 runs 14 residues. The ends were cut back, 0 bases at V and 5 bases at J, with 10 bases in the middle. Germline CDR1 reads LNHNV; CDR2 reads YYDKDF (reference sequence). As DNA, the CDR3 is TGTGCCACCAGCAGAGACTTTCGAAGGACTGAAGCTTTCTTT. Translating gives CATSRDFRRTEAFF.